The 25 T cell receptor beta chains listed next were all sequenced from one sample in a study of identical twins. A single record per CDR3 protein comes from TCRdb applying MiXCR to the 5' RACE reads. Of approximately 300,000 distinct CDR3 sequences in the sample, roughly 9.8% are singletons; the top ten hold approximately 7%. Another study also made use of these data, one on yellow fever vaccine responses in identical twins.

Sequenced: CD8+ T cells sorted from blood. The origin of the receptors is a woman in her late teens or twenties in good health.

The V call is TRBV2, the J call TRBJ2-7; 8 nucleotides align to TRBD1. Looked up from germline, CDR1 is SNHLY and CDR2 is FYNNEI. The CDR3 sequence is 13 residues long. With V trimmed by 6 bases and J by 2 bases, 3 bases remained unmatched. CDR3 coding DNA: TGTGCCAGCAGGGGACAGGCGCCCTACGAGCAGTACTTC. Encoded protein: CASRGQAPYEQYF. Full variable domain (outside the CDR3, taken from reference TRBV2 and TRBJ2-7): EPEVTQTPSHQVTQMGQEVILRCVPISNHLYFYWYRQILGQKVEFLVSFYNNEISEKSEIFDDQFSVERPDGSNFTLKIRSTKLEDSAMYFCASRGQAPYEQYFGPGTRLTVT.

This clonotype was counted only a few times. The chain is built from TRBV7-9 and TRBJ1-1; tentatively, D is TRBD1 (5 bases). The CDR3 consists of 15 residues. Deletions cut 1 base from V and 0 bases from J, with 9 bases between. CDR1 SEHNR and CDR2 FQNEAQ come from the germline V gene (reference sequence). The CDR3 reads CASSLDRPMNTEAFF. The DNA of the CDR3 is TGTGCCAGCAGCTTAGACAGGCCCATGAACACTGAAGCTTTCTTT.

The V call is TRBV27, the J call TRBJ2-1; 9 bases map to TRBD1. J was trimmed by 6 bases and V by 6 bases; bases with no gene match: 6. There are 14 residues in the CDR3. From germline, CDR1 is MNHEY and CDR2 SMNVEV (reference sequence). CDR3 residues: CASSGGTGSNEQFF. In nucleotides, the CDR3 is TGTGCCAGCAGCGGGGGGACAGGGTCCAATGAGCAGTTCTTC.

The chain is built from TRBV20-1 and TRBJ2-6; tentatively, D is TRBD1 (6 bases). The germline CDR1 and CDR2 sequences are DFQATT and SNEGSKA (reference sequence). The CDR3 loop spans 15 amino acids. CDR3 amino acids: CSPGTSVSGANVLTF. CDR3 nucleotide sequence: TGCAGCCCCGGGACATCCGTCTCTGGGGCCAACGTCCTGACTTTC.

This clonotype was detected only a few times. CDR3 sequence (DNA): TGCGCCAGCAGCCCCCGCGGGGTGGGGGAGGATCCAGATACGCAGTATTTT. Translated: CASSPRGVGEDPDTQYF. The J gene is TRBJ2-3, the V gene TRBV4-3, with D possibly TRBD2 on 6 matching bases. The CDR3 sequence is 17 residues long. Germline V lookup: CDR1 LGHNA, CDR2 YSLEER. V lost 4 bases to trimming and J lost 4 bases, with 21 bases between them.

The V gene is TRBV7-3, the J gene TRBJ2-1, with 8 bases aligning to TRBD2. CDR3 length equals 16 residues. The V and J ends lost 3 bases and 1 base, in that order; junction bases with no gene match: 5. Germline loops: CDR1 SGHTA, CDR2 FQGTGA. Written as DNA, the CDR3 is TGTGCCAGCAGCTTGAGCGGGGGCCATTCCTACAATGAGCAGTTCTTC. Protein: CASSLSGGHSYNEQFF. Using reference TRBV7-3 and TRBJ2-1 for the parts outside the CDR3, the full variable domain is GAGVSQTPSNKVTEKGKYVELRCDPISGHTALYWYRQSLGQGPEFLIYFQGTGAADDSGLPNDRFFAVRPEGSVSTLKIQRTERGDSAVYLCASSLSGGHSYNEQFFGPGTRLTVL.

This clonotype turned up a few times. CDR3 region: CASSLGVTQETQYF. The CDR3, as DNA: TGTGCCAGCAGCTTAGGGGTCACCCAAGAGACCCAGTACTTC. The chain uses TRBV11-2 and TRBJ2-5, with D unresolved. There are 14 residues in the CDR3. V was shortened by 1 base and J by 1 base, with 7 bases between the two germline ends. Looked up from germline, CDR1 is SGHAT and CDR2 is FQNNGV.

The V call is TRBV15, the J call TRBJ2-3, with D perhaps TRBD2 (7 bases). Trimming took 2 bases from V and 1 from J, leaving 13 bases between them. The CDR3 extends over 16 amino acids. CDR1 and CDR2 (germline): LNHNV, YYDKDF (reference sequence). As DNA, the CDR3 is TGTGCCACCAGCAGAAAAACGGGGGGCCGCACAGATACGCAGTATTTT. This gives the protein CATSRKTGGRTDTQYF.

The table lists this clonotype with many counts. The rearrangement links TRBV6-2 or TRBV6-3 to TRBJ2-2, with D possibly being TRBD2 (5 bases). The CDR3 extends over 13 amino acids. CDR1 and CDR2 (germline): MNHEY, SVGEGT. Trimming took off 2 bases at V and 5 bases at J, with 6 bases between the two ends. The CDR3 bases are TGTGCCAGCAGTTACGGGGAGACCGGGGAGCTGTTTTTT. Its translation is CASSYGETGELFF.

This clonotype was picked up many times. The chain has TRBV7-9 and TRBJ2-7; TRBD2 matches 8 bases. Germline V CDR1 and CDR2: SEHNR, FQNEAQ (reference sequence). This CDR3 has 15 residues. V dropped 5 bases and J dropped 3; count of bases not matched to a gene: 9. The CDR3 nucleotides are TGTGCCAGCAGCGGAACTAGCGGAGTCCGCTACGAGCAGTACTTC. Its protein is CASSGTSGVRYEQYF.

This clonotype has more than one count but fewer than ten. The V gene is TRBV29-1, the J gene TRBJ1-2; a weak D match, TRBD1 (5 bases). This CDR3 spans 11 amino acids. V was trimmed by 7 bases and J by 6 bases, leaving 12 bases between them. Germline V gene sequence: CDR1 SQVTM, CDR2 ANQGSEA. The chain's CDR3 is CSALWGDGYTF. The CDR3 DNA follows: TGCAGCGCCCTGTGGGGGGATGGCTACACCTTC.

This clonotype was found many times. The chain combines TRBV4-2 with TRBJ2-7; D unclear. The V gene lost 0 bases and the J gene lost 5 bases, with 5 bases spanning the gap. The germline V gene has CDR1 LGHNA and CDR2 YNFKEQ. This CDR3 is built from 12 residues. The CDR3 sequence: CASSQDLHEQYF. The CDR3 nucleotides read TGTGCCAGCAGCCAAGATCTCCACGAGCAGTACTTC.

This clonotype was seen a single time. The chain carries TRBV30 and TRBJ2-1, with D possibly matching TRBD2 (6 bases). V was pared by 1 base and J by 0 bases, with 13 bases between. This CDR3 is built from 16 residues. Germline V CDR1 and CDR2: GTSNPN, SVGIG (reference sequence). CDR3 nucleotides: TGTGCCTGGAGTGCAACGAGCGGGTTCTCCTACAATGAGCAGTTCTTC. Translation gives CAWSATSGFSYNEQFF. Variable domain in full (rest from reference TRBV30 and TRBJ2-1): SQTIHQWPATLVQPVGSPLSLECTVEGTSNPNLYWYRQAAGRGLQLLFYSVGIGQISSEVPQNLSASRPQDRQFILSSKKLLLSDSGFYLCAWSATSGFSYNEQFFGPGTRLTVL.

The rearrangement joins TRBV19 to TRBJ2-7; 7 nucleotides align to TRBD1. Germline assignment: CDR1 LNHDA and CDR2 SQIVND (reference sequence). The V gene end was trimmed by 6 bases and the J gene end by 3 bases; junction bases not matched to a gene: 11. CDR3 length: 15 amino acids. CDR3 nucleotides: TGTGCCAGTAGCGCAGAGAGGGACAGTTACTACGAGCAGTACTTC. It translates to CASSAERDSYYEQYF.

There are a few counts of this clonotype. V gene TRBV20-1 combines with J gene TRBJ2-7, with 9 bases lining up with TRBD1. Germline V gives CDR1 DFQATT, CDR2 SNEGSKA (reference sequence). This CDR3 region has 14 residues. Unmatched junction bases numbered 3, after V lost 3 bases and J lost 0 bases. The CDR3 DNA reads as TGCAGTGCTAGTGGGGACAGGGACTCCTACGAGCAGTACTTC. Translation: CSASGDRDSYEQYF.

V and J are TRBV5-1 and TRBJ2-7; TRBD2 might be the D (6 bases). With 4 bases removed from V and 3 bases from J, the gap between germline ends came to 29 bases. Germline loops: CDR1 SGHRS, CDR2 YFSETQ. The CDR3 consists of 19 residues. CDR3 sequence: CASSPGWGGDPDFGYEQYF. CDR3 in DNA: TGCGCCAGCAGCCCTGGGTGGGGCGGGGATCCAGATTTCGGCTACGAGCAGTACTTC.

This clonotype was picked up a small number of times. CDR3 region: CSARLAGGPVQYF. The CDR3 DNA follows: TGCAGTGCTAGACTAGCGGGAGGGCCAGTGCAGTACTTC. This chain joins TRBV20-1 and TRBJ2-7, with 12 bases fitting TRBD2. The CDR3 sequence is 13 residues long. J was trimmed by 9 bases and V by 2 bases; bases with no gene match: 5. The germline V gene has CDR1 DFQATT and CDR2 SNEGSKA (reference sequence).

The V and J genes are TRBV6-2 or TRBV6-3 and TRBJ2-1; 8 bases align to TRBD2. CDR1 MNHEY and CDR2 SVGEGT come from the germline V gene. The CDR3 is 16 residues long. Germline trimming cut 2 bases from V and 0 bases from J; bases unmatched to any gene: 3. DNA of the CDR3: TGTGCCAGCAGTTACCAGCGGGGGAGCTCCTACAATGAGCAGTTCTTC. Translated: CASSYQRGSSYNEQFF.

For the CDR3, the DNA is TGCGCCAGCAGCTTCTGGATACAGGGAATCCTTTCCTACGAGCAGTACTTC. Translated: CASSFWIQGILSYEQYF. The V and J genes are TRBV5-1 and TRBJ2-7; TRBD1 might be the D (6 bases). This CDR3 has 17 amino acids. V was cut by 2 bases and J by 1 base, with 19 bases left in between. Germline V gene lookup returns CDR1 SGHRS and CDR2 YFSETQ. Variable domain in full (rest from reference TRBV5-1 and TRBJ2-7): KAGVTQTPRYLIKTRGQQVTLSCSPISGHRSVSWYQQTPGQGLQFLFEYFSETQRNKGNFPGRFSGRQFSNSRSEMNVSTLELGDSALYLCASSFWIQGILSYEQYFGPGTRLTVT.

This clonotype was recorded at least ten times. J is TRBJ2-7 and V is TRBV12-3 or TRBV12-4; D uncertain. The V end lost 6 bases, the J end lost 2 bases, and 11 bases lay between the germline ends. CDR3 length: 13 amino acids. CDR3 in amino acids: CASSQTDAYEQYF. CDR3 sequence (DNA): TGTGCCAGCAGCCAGACGGACGCCTACGAGCAGTACTTC.

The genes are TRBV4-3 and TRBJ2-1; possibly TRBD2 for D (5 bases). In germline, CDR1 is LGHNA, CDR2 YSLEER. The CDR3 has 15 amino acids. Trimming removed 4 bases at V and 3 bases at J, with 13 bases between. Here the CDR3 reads CASSLSRGYYNEQFF. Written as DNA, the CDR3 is TGCGCCAGCAGCCTCTCCCGCGGGTACTACAATGAGCAGTTCTTC.

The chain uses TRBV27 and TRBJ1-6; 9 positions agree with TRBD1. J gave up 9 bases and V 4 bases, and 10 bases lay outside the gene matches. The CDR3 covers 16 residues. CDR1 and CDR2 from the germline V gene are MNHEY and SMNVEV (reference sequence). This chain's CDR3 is CASSSRQGVVISPLHF. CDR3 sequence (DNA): TGTGCCAGCAGTTCACGACAGGGGGTTGTTATTTCACCCCTCCACTTT.

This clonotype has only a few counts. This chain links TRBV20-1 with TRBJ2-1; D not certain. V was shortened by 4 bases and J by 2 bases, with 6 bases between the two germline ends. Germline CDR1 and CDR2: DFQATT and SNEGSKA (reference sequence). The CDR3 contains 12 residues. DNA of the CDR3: TGCAGTGCTATTGTCCCCTACAATGAGCAGTTCTTC. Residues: CSAIVPYNEQFF.

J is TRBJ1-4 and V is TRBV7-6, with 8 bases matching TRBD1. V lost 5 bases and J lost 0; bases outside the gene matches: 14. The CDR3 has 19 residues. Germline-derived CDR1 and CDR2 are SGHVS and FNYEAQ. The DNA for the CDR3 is TGTGCCAGCAGCACAGGACAGGGAAGTGTAGAGGCAACTAATGAAAAACTGTTTTTT. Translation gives CASSTGQGSVEATNEKLFF.

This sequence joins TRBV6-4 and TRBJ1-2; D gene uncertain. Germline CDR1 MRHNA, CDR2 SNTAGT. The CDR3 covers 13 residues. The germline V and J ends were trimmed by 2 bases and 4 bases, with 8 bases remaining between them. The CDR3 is CASSDGSVYGYTF. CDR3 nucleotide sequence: TGTGCCAGCAGTGACGGCAGCGTCTATGGCTACACCTTC.